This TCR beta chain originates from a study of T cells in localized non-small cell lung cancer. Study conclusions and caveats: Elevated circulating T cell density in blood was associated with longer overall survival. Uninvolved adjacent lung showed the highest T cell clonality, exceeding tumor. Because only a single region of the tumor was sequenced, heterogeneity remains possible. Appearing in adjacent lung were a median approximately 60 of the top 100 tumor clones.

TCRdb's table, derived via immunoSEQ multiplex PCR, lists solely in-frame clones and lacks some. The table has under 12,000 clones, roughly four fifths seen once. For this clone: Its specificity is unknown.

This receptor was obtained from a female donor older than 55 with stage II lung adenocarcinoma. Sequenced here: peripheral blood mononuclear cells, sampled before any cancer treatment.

The CDR3 DNA is TGTGCCAGCAGCCCCCTTGTAGGGGGGGCTCAGCCCCAGCATTTT. Translation: CASSPLVGGAQPQHF. The J gene is TRBJ1-5, the V gene TRBV6-5, with D maybe TRBD1 (6 bases). The germline CDR1 and CDR2 sequences are MNHEY and SVGAGI. V shed 6 bases and J shed 6 bases, with 18 bases lying between them. This CDR3 is 15 amino acids long.